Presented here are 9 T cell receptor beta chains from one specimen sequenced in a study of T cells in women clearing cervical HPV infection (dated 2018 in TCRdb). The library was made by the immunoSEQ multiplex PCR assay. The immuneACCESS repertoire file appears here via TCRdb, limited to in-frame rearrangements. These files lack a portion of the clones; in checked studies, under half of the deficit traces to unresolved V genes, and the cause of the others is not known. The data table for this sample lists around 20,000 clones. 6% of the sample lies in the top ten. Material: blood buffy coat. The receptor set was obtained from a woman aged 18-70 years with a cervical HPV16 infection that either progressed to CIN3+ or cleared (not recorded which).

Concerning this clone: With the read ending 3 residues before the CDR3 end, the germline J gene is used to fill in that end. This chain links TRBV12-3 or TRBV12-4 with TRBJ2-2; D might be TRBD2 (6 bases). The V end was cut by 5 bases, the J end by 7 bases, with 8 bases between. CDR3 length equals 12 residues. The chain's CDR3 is CASSRGSGELFF. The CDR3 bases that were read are TGTGCCAGCAGTCGGGGGAGCGGGGAG.

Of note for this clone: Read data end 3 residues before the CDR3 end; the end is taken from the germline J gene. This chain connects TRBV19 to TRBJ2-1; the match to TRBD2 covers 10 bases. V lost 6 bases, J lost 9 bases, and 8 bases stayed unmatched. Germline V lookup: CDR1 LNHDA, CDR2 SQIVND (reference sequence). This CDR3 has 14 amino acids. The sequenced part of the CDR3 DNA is TGTGCCAGTAGCGGGCTAGCGGGAGAGGGTGAG. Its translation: CASSGLAGEGE. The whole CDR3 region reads CASSGLAGEGEQFF. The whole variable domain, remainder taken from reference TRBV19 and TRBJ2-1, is DGGITQSPKYLFRKEGQNVTLSCEQNLNHDAMYWYRQDPGQGLRLIYYSQIVNDFQKGDIAEGYSVSREKKESFPLTVTSAQKNPTAFYLCASSGLAGEGEQFFGPGTRLTVL.

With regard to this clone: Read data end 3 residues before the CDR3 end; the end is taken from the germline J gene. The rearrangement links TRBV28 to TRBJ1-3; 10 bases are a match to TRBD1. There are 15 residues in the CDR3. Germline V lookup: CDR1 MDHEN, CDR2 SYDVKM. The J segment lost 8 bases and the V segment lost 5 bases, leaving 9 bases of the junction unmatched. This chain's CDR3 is CASSESGTGVDTIYF. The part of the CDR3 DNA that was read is TGTGCCAGCAGTGAATCCGGGACAGGGGTTGACACC.

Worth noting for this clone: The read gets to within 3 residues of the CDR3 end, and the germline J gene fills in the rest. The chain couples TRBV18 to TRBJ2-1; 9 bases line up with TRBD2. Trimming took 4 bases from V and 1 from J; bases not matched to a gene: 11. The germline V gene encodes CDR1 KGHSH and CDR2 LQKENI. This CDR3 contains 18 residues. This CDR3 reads CASSRSSGSTVSYNEQFF. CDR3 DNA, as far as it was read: TGTGCCAGCTCACGGAGTAGCGGGAGTACCGTGTCCTACAATGAG.

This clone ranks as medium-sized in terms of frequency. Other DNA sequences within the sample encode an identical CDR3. The CDR3 reads CASRETGLSYEQYF. Partial CDR3 DNA: TGTGCCAGTAGAGAGACAGGTCTCTCCTACGAG. The chain recombines TRBV19 with TRBJ2-7; TRBD1 is a possible D gene (6 bases). The read stops 3 residues short of the end of the CDR3; the missing end is completed from the germline J gene. Germline V lookup: CDR1 LNHDA, CDR2 SQIVND (reference sequence). This CDR3 is built from 14 residues. V shed 6 bases and J shed 0 bases, with 12 bases lying between them.

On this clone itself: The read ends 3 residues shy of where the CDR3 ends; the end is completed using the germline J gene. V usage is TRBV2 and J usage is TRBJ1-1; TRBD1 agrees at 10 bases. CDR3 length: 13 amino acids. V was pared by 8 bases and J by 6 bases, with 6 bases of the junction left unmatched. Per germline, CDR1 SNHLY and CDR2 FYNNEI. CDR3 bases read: TGTGCCAGCGGAGAGACAGGGGGCTCTGAA. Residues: CASGETGGSE. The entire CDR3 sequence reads CASGETGGSEAFF.

This CDR3 is CASSVYGGSYEQYF. The part of the CDR3 DNA that was read is TGTGCCAGCAGTGTGTACGGGGGATCCTACGAG. The rearrangement uses TRBV2 and TRBJ2-7; maybe TRBD2 (6 bases). With the read ending 3 residues before the CDR3 end, the germline J gene is used to fill in that end. This CDR3 has 14 amino acids. Germline V gene sequence: CDR1 SNHLY, CDR2 FYNNEI. Trimming shortened V by 4 bases and J by 1 base, and 11 bases separated the two germline ends. The full variable domain, completed using reference TRBV2 and TRBJ2-7, is EPEVTQTPSHQVTQMGQEVILRCVPISNHLYFYWYRQILGQKVEFLVSFYNNEISEKSEIFDDQFSVERPDGSNFTLKIRSTKLEDSAMYFCASSVYGGSYEQYFGPGTRLTVT.

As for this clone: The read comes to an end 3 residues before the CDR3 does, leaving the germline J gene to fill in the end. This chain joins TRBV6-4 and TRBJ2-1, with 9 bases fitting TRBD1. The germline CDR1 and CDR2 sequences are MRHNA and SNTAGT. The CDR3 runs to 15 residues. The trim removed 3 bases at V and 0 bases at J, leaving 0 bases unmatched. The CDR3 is CASSETGGSYNEQFF. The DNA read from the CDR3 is TGTGCCAGCAGTGAGACAGGGGGCTCCTACAATGAG.

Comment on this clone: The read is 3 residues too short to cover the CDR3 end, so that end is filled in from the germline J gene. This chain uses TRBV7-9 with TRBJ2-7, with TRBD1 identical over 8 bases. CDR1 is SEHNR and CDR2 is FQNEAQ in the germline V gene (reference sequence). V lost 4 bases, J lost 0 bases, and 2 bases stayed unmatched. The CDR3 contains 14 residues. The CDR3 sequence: CASSWDRRSYEQYF. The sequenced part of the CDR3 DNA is TGTGCCAGCAGCTGGGACAGGCGCTCCTACGAG.